This passage covers 5 T cell receptor beta chains from one sample sequenced in a study of T cell responses to AZD1222 COVID-19 vaccine. The assay was immunoSEQ multiplex PCR, and TCRdb's table has in-frame clones only and misses some. The data show some 140,000 clones, with approximately 92% seen just once and 1.5% to 2% held by the top ten. Specimen: peripheral blood, collected 28 days after the second AZD1222 dose. These receptors all stem from an adult who received the AZD1222 COVID-19 vaccine.

The chain joins TRBV7-2 to TRBJ1-5; D is perhaps TRBD1 (5 bases). The germline CDR1 and CDR2 sequences are SGHTA and FQGNSA. The CDR3 extends over 16 amino acids. V shed 1 base and J shed 1 base, with 11 bases lying between them. For the CDR3, the DNA is TGTGCCAGCAGCTTAGGTGGGGGAAAGAGCAATCAGCCCCAGCATTTT. Amino acid sequence: CASSLGGGKSNQPQHF.

V gene TRBV5-6 combines with J gene TRBJ1-5, with TRBD1 identical over 7 bases. V gave up 3 bases and J gave up 6 bases; unmatched junction bases: 6. Per germline, CDR1 SGHDT and CDR2 YYEEEE. The CDR3 length is 14 residues. The CDR3 loop reads CASSYWTGGQPQHF. CDR3 coding DNA: TGTGCCAGCAGCTACTGGACAGGCGGTCAGCCCCAGCATTTT.

This chain joins TRBV5-6 and TRBJ1-2; the D is unclear. The CDR3 is 14 amino acids. The ends were cut back, 0 bases at V and 5 bases at J, with 11 bases in the middle. CDR1 is SGHDT and CDR2 is YYEEEE in the germline V gene. This chain's CDR3 is CASSLGTGRYGYTF. CDR3 in DNA: TGTGCCAGCAGCTTGGGGACGGGGAGATATGGCTACACCTTC. The full variable domain, its missing parts supplied by reference TRBV5-6 and TRBJ1-2, is DAGVTQSPTHLIKTRGQQVTLRCSPKSGHDTVSWYQQALGQGPQFIFQYYEEEERQRGNFPDRFSGHQFPNYSSELNVNALLLGDSALYLCASSLGTGRYGYTFGSGTRLTVV.

The J gene is TRBJ2-7, the V gene TRBV30; tentative D call: TRBD2 (8 bases). Germline assignment: CDR1 GTSNPN and CDR2 SVGIG (reference sequence). Trimming removed 6 bases at V and 2 bases at J, with 26 bases between. CDR3 length: 17 amino acids. The CDR3 loop is CACFPPRGRGVPYEQYF. CDR3 in DNA: TGTGCCTGTTTCCCGCCGAGGGGGCGGGGGGTTCCCTACGAGCAGTACTTC. The full variable domain, with the rest looked up from reference TRBV30 and TRBJ2-7, is SQTIHQWPATLVQPVGSPLSLECTVEGTSNPNLYWYRQAAGRGLQLLFYSVGIGQISSEVPQNLSASRPQDRQFILSSKKLLLSDSGFYLCACFPPRGRGVPYEQYFGPGTRLTVT.

The gene calls are TRBV7-9 and TRBJ2-3; a weak D match, TRBD2 (6 bases). Trimming shortened V by 4 bases and J by 5 bases, and 13 bases separated the two germline ends. The CDR3 covers 14 residues. CDR1 and CDR2 from the germline V gene are SEHNR and FQNEAQ (reference sequence). CDR3 sequence: CASSSPGVGDTQYF. The CDR3, as DNA: TGTGCCAGCAGCTCCCCGGGAGTGGGAGATACGCAGTATTTT.